The clone carrying this TCR beta chain qualifies as medium-sized (0.01 to 0.1%). These data belong to a study of T cell responses to AZD1222 COVID-19 vaccine. Timing groups of about 4 and about 12 weeks for second doses were pooled. Assay: immunoSEQ multiplex PCR; the TCRdb copy retains only in-frame clones and omits some. This table holds 130,000 to 150,000 clones, approximately 90% found once. The CDR3 sequence is 13 residues long. Per germline, CDR1 MNHEY and CDR2 SVGEGT. Trimming took off 5 bases at V and 7 bases at J, with 11 bases between the two ends. This clonotype originated in an adult who received the AZD1222 COVID-19 vaccine. The chain uses TRBV6-2 or TRBV6-3 and TRBJ2-2; D is uncertain. The sample in question was peripheral blood, obtained 28 days after the second AZD1222 dose. CDR3 residues: CASSQVEVGELFF. Written as DNA, the CDR3 is TGTGCCAGCAGTCAGGTTGAAGTCGGGGAGCTGTTTTTT.